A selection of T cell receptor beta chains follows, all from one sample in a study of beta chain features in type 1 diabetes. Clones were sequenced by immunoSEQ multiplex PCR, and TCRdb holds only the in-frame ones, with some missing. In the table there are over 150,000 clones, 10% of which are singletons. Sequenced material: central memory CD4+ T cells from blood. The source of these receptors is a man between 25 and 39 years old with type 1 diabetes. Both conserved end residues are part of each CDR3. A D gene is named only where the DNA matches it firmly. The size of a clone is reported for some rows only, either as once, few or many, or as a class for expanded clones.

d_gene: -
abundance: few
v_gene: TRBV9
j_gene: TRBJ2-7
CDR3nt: TGTGCCAGCAGCCCAAGTGTTGACACCTACGAGCAGTACTTC
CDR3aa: CASSPSVDTYEQYF

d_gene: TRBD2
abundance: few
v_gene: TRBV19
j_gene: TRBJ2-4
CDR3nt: TGTGCCAGTAGTATGGTCATCGTCGGGACGGGAGGCAAAAACATTCAGTACTTC
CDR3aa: CASSMVIVGTGGKNIQYF

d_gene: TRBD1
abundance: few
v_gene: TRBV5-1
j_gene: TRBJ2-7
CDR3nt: TGCGCCAGCAGCTCGCCGGGACAGTACGAGCAGTACTTC
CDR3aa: CASSSPGQYEQYF

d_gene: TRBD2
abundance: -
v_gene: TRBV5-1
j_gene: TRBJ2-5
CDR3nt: TGCGCCAGCAGCCCTAGCGGACCCTCGGAGGAGACCCAGTACTTC
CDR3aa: CASSPSGPSEETQYF

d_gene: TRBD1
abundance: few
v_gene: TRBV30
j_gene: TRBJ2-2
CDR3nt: TGTGCCTGGGACAGGGCCAACACCGGGGAGCTGTTTTTT
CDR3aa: CAWDRANTGELFF

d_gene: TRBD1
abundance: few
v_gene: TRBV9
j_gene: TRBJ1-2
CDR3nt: TGTGCCAGCAGCGTAGGGGACAGAAGGGAGTTGGACTATGGCTACACCTTC
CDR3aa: CASSVGDRRELDYGYTF

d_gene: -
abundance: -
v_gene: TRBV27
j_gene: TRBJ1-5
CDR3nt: TGTGCCAGCAGACCCGGGACATTCTATAGCAATCAGCCCCAGCATTTT
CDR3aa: CASRPGTFYSNQPQHF

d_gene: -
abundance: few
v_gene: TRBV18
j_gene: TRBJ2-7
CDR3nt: TGTGCCAGCTCACCGGCACCGCAAAGCTCCTACGAGCAGTACTTC
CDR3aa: CASSPAPQSSYEQYF

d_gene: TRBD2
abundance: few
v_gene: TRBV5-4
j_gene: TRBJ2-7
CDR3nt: TGTGCCAGCAGCTCTGCACTAGCGGCTAGCTCCTACGAGCAGTACTTC
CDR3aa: CASSSALAASSYEQYF

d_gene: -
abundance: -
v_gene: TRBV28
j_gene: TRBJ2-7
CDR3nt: TGTGCCAGCAGTCTGGTCCGGGACACTTATGAGGACGAGCAGTACTTC
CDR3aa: CASSLVRDTYEDEQYF

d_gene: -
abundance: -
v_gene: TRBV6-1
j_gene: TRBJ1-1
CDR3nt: TGTGCCAGCAGTGAGACAGTGAACACTGAAGCTTTCTTT
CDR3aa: CASSETVNTEAFF

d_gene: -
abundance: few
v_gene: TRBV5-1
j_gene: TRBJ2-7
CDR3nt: TGCGCCAGCAGCTTGGCCGATTATTCGGGGTTCCTCTACGAGCAGTACTTC
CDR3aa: CASSLADYSGFLYEQYF

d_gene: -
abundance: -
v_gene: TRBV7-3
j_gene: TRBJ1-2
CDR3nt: TGTGCCAGCAGCGCAATCGGGGGGCTAGGGGGCTACACCTTC
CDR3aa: CASSAIGGLGGYTF

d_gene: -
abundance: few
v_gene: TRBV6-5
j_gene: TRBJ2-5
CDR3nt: TGTGCCATCAGTGAGTCGACTCGGGAGACCCAGTACTTC
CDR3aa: CAISESTRETQYF

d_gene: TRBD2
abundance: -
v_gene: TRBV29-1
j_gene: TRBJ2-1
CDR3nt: TGCAGCGTTGTACTAGCGGGAGTCTACAATGAGCAGTTCTTC
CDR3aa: CSVVLAGVYNEQFF